This TCR beta chain was sequenced for a study of shared clonotypes between healthy human individuals. Findings and caveats of the study: Naive subsets generally exceeded memory subsets in estimated richness. The study found lower generation probabilities in non-shared clonotypes than in those shared by all four donors.

Naive CD8 cells, CD45RO-negative and positively selected for CCR7, excluded terminally differentiated effector memory CD45RA+ cells. Nashville, Tennessee was home to all donors, each a Caucasian adult. TCRdb's table, derived via immunoSEQ multiplex PCR, lists solely in-frame clones and lacks some. The sample consists of some 2 million clones, 85% to 95% of them appearing once. About this clone: Its antigen is unknown.

Germline-derived CDR1 and CDR2 are LNHDA and SQIVND (reference sequence). This CDR3 comprises 12 residues. The germline V and J ends were trimmed by 8 bases and 8 bases, with 15 bases remaining between them. This TCR came from a man aged 18 to 29 in good health. This chain uses TRBV19 with TRBJ1-2; D perhaps matches TRBD1 (5 bases). Sequences were obtained from naive CD8+ T cells sorted from blood. Written as DNA, the CDR3 is TGTGCCAGTGAGGGGCCCTTACTCGGCTACACCTTC. Translating gives CASEGPLLGYTF.